What follows are 28 T cell receptor beta chains derived from one specimen sequenced in a study of blood T cell repertoires in COVID-19. The data were produced by immunoSEQ multiplex PCR, yet TCRdb's version contains in-frame clones alone and is incomplete. The data contain under 130,000 clones, 89% of them singletons. Sample: peripheral blood. All receptors derive from a woman aged 60-75 years with acute or convalescent COVID-19.

The V and J genes are TRBV4-1 and TRBJ2-1; a weak D match, TRBD1 (6 bases). This CDR3 has 15 amino acids. Germline CDR1 is MGHRA and CDR2 is YSYEKL. V lost 0 bases, J lost 4 bases, and 10 bases lay in between. DNA for the CDR3: TGCGCCAGCAGCCAAGATGGGGGCTATTACAATGAGCAGTTCTTC. It encodes CASSQDGGYYNEQFF.

The V call is TRBV30, the J call TRBJ1-2; 7 nucleotides align to TRBD1. The germline V gene encodes CDR1 GTSNPN and CDR2 SVGIG (reference sequence). This CDR3 is 11 amino acids long. Trimming cost V 3 bases and J 7 bases; bases outside gene matches: 2. The CDR3 region has the DNA TGTGCCTGGAGGCAGGGGGGTGGCTACACCTTC. This sequence encodes CAWRQGGGYTF.

This chain joins TRBV10-3 and TRBJ1-5; unclear D gene. The CDR3 contains 13 residues. Germline CDR1 and CDR2: ENHRY and SYGVKD. V was trimmed by 3 bases and J by 1 base, leaving 4 bases between them. The CDR3 sequence is CAISDGSNQPQHF. The CDR3 DNA sequence: TGTGCCATCAGTGACGGGAGCAATCAGCCCCAGCATTTT.

The rearrangement joins TRBV11-1 to TRBJ1-1; the D gene is possibly TRBD1 (6 bases). V lost 6 bases to trimming and J lost 4 bases, with 18 bases between them. Germline-derived CDR1 and CDR2 are SGHAT and FQDESV (reference sequence). The CDR3 loop spans 15 amino acids. CDR3 in DNA: TGTGCCAGCAGTACTACTACAGGGTACGGCACTGAAGCTTTCTTT. Encoded protein: CASSTTTGYGTEAFF. The complete variable domain, with remaining parts taken from reference TRBV11-1 and TRBJ1-1, reads EAEVAQSPRYKITEKSQAVAFWCDPISGHATLYWYRQILGQGPELLVQFQDESVVDDSQLPKDRFSAERLKGVDSTLKIQPAELGDSAMYLCASSTTTGYGTEAFFGQGTRLTVV.

The rearrangement links TRBV6-5 to TRBJ2-7; TRBD1 agrees at 10 bases. CDR1 is MNHEY and CDR2 is SVGAGI in the germline V gene. The CDR3 runs 14 residues. J lost 3 bases, V lost 6 bases, and 5 bases had no gene match. The CDR3 coding sequence is TGTGCCAGCAGACGGACAGGGGGGGTCTACGAGCAGTACTTC. Residues: CASRRTGGVYEQYF.

With regard to this clone: A read error may produce the germline difference seen at one junction end. The chain employs TRBV7-7 and TRBJ2-1; possible D gene TRBD1, 6 bases. The CDR3 covers 15 residues. Germline V gene sequence: CDR1 SSHAT, CDR2 FNYEAQ (reference sequence). This CDR3 is CASSPSGTPYNEQFF. In DNA form, the CDR3 reads TGTGCTAGCAGCCCATCCGGGACACCCTACAATGAGCAGTTCTTC.

This sequence joins TRBV29-1 and TRBJ1-1; 7 nucleotides match TRBD1. This CDR3 region has 12 residues. Germline V gene sequence: CDR1 SQVTM, CDR2 ANQGSEA. Trimming took 7 bases from V and 1 from J; bases not matched to a gene: 3. The CDR3 bases are TGCAGCGGCGGGACAGAGAACACTGAAGCTTTCTTT. Encoded protein: CSGGTENTEAFF.

V usage is TRBV2 and J usage is TRBJ1-2; the match to TRBD1 covers 8 bases. This CDR3 has 14 residues. Germline V gene sequence: CDR1 SNHLY, CDR2 FYNNEI. Germline trimming cut 4 bases from V and 3 bases from J; bases unmatched to any gene: 4. This CDR3 reads CASSGTGQHYGYTF. DNA of the CDR3: TGTGCCAGCAGTGGGACAGGGCAGCACTATGGCTACACCTTC.

The gene calls are TRBV6-5 and TRBJ2-2; no clear D. Germline V gene lookup returns CDR1 MNHEY and CDR2 SVGAGI. V lost 6 bases to trimming and J lost 1 base, with 9 bases between them. This CDR3 region has 14 residues. CDR3 loop: CASSRVRNTGELFF. DNA of the CDR3: TGTGCCAGCAGCCGCGTGAGGAACACCGGGGAGCTGTTTTTT.

The chain carries TRBV18 and TRBJ2-1; D is perhaps TRBD2 (5 bases). There are 12 residues in the CDR3. CDR1 is KGHSH, CDR2 LQKENI, per germline. Trimming removed 4 bases at V and 10 bases at J, with 11 bases between. The CDR3 nucleotides read TGTGCCAGCTCACATGATGGCGGGGAGCAGTTCTTC. Amino acid sequence: CASSHDGGEQFF. The full variable domain, rest sourced from reference TRBV18 and TRBJ2-1, is NAGVMQNPRHLVRRRGQEARLRCSPMKGHSHVYWYRQLPEEGLKFMVYLQKENIIDESGMPKERFSAEFPKEGPSILRIQQVVRGDSAAYFCASSHDGGEQFFGPGTRLTVL.

CDR3 sequence (DNA): TGTGCCAGCAGTTGGGCAGGGGGGAATGAGCAGTTCTTC. It translates to CASSWAGGNEQFF. The chain links TRBV28 to TRBJ2-1, with D perhaps matching TRBD1 (7 bases). V was cut by 4 bases and J by 7 bases, with 11 bases left in between. Germline CDR1 and CDR2: MDHEN and SYDVKM. The CDR3 loop spans 13 amino acids.

This chain uses TRBV28 with TRBJ2-7; D may be TRBD1 (8 bases). Between the trimmed V and J ends, which lost 4 bases and 0 bases, there was a span of 22 bases. The CDR3 length is 18 residues. From germline, CDR1 is MDHEN and CDR2 SYDVKM. In DNA, the CDR3 is TGTGCCAGCAGTTCGTTCAGGGGGCAGCGGACTAGCTCCTACGAGCAGTACGTC. Its protein product is CASSSFRGQRTSSYEQYV.

CDR3 sequence reads: CASSPGEGSYGYTF. CDR3 DNA: TGTGCCAGCAGCCCCGGAGAGGGAAGCTATGGCTACACCTTC. The chain carries TRBV5-4 and TRBJ1-2; no clear D gene. V lost 4 bases and J lost 4, with 14 bases in between. Germline V gene lookup returns CDR1 SGHNT and CDR2 YYREEE (reference sequence). CDR3 length: 14 residues.

This clone showed up just once. The genes are TRBV5-4 and TRBJ2-2; possible D gene TRBD2, 6 bases. This CDR3 contains 14 residues. CDR1 is SGHNT and CDR2 is YYREEE in the germline V gene (reference sequence). V was clipped by 0 bases and J by 7 bases, with 10 bases between them. The CDR3 nucleotides read TGTGCCAGCAGCTTGGCCTGGGGGGACGGGGAGCTGTTTTTT. This sequence encodes CASSLAWGDGELFF.

V is TRBV20-1 and J is TRBJ2-2, with a tentative D call TRBD1 (6 bases). Trimming cost V 3 bases and J 1 base, with 9 bases left between them. Per germline, CDR1 DFQATT and CDR2 SNEGSKA (reference sequence). The CDR3 runs 14 residues. In DNA, the CDR3 is TGCAGTGCTAGTAAGGGGGTGAACACCGGGGAGCTGTTTTTT. As protein: CSASKGVNTGELFF.

The rearrangement joins TRBV19 to TRBJ1-5, with a possible D match to TRBD1 (5 bases). Germline-derived CDR1 and CDR2 are LNHDA and SQIVND (reference sequence). The CDR3 covers 14 residues. V was cut by 3 bases and J by 7 bases, with 13 bases left in between. As DNA, the CDR3 is TGTGCCAGTAGTATTATTCAGGGCCCCCAGCCCCAGCATTTT. This codes for CASSIIQGPQPQHF.

The chain carries TRBV18 and TRBJ1-1; D is undetermined. This CDR3 is built from 14 residues. Germline CDR1 and CDR2: KGHSH and LQKENI. V was trimmed by 3 bases and J by 1 base, leaving 9 bases between them. CDR3 sequence: CASSPAQENTEAFF. As DNA, the CDR3 is TGTGCCAGCTCACCGGCGCAGGAGAACACTGAAGCTTTCTTT.

DNA of the CDR3: TGTGCCAGCAGCTCCGTGACAGGGACGGGTCTGGATACGCAGTATTTT. It translates to CASSSVTGTGLDTQYF. This chain links TRBV7-3 with TRBJ2-3, with 7 bases aligning to TRBD1. This CDR3 has 16 residues. Germline trimming cut 4 bases from V and 6 bases from J; bases unmatched to any gene: 13. The V gene's germline CDR1 is SGHTA and CDR2 FQGTGA.

This clone was detected only once. The rearrangement uses TRBV6-5 and TRBJ1-2, with TRBD1 as a possible D gene (5 bases). V was clipped by 7 bases and J by 5 bases, with 20 bases between them. There are 15 residues in the CDR3. The germline gives CDR1 MNHEY, CDR2 SVGAGI. CDR3 loop: CASTPSGGNTYGYTF. For the CDR3, the DNA is TGTGCCAGCACCCCCTCCGGGGGTAACACTTATGGCTACACCTTC.

V usage is TRBV15 and J usage is TRBJ2-1; 10 bases match TRBD1. CDR1 is LNHNV, CDR2 YYDKDF, per germline (reference sequence). V lost 0 bases, J lost 7 bases, and 6 bases stayed unmatched. This CDR3 spans 16 amino acids. The CDR3 nucleotides read TGTGCCACCAGCAGAGATAGGGGACAGGGGAATAATGAGCAGTTCTTC. Its translation: CATSRDRGQGNNEQFF.

This clone was detected once. The same CDR3 is also encoded by other DNA sequences in this sample. The rearrangement uses TRBV7-3 and TRBJ1-1; the D gene is possibly TRBD1 (6 bases). The CDR3 loop spans 13 amino acids. V dropped 5 bases and J dropped 1 base, with 8 bases sitting between them. Germline V gives CDR1 SGHTA, CDR2 FQGTGA. As DNA, the CDR3 is TGTGCCAGCAGCCTGACAGGGAACACTGAAGCTTTCTTT. It yields the protein CASSLTGNTEAFF.

This rearrangement joins TRBV2 to TRBJ1-4; D unresolved. Germline V gene sequence: CDR1 SNHLY, CDR2 FYNNEI. The CDR3 runs to 15 residues. V was pared by 1 base and J by 5 bases, with 11 bases between. The CDR3 region is CASSEDGRGNEKLFF. The CDR3 DNA follows: TGTGCCAGCAGTGAAGACGGGCGAGGGAATGAAAAACTGTTTTTT. The whole variable domain, remainder taken from reference TRBV2 and TRBJ1-4, is EPEVTQTPSHQVTQMGQEVILRCVPISNHLYFYWYRQILGQKVEFLVSFYNNEISEKSEIFDDQFSVERPDGSNFTLKIRSTKLEDSAMYFCASSEDGRGNEKLFFGSGTQLSVL.

A note on this clone: Other DNA sequences of this sample code for an identical CDR3. The V gene is TRBV6-2 or TRBV6-3, the J gene TRBJ1-1; D may be TRBD1 (5 bases). This CDR3 contains 13 residues. From germline, CDR1 is MNHEY and CDR2 SVGEGT. The V gene lost 2 bases and the J gene lost 1 base, with 5 bases spanning the gap. In DNA form, the CDR3 reads TGTGCCAGCAGTTACACAGGGAACACTGAAGCTTTCTTT. Translated: CASSYTGNTEAFF.

V usage is TRBV19 and J usage is TRBJ1-1; D is unclear. This CDR3 contains 12 residues. V lost 3 bases and J 1 base, leaving 3 bases between the germline ends. CDR1 and CDR2 from the germline V gene are LNHDA and SQIVND (reference sequence). The CDR3 loop reads CASSIQNTEAFF. The DNA of the CDR3 is TGTGCCAGTAGTATCCAGAACACTGAAGCTTTCTTT.

The J gene is TRBJ2-3, the V gene TRBV27; the match to TRBD2 covers 8 bases. Germline V lookup: CDR1 MNHEY, CDR2 SMNVEV (reference sequence). CDR3 length equals 16 residues. The CDR3 bases are TGTCCCCTGTCTGAGCGGGAGATAAGTAGCACAGATACGCAGTATTTT. As protein: CPLSEREISSTDTQYF.

The gene calls are TRBV7-9 and TRBJ1-2, with 7 bases aligning to TRBD1. From germline, CDR1 is SEHNR and CDR2 FQNEAQ (reference sequence). J was trimmed by 9 bases and V by 5 bases; bases with no gene match: 9. The CDR3 has 13 residues. CDR3 protein: CASSRDSSRSYTF. The CDR3 DNA reads TGTGCCAGCAGCCGGGACAGCTCCCGGAGCTACACCTTC.

The chain has TRBV11-2 and TRBJ1-2; D gene unclear. V lost 0 bases and J lost 8, with 10 bases in between. The germline CDR1 and CDR2 sequences are SGHAT and FQNNGV. The CDR3 is 13 residues long. CDR3: CASSLDPRQGYTF. The CDR3 DNA reads TGTGCCAGCAGCTTAGATCCCAGGCAGGGCTACACCTTC.

V gene TRBV7-8 combines with J gene TRBJ1-2, with a possible D match to TRBD1 (6 bases). Per the germline V gene, CDR1 is SGHVS and CDR2 is FQNEAQ. This CDR3 region has 13 residues. V was pared by 5 bases and J by 4 bases, with 11 bases between. CDR3 amino acids: CASSTDRFYGYTF. CDR3 in DNA: TGTGCCAGCAGCACAGACAGGTTCTATGGCTACACCTTC.